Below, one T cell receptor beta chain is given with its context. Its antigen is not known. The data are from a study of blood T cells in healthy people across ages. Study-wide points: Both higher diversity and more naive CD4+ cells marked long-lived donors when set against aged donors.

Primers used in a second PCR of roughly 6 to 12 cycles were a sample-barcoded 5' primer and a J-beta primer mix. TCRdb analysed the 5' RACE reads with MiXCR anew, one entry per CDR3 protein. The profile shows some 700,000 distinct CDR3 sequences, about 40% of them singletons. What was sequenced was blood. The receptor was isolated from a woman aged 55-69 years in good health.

The CDR3: CASSTGGAPNEKLFF. As DNA, the CDR3 is TGTGCCAGCAGTACAGGGGGGGCCCCTAATGAAAAACTGTTTTTT. The chain recombines TRBV12-3 or TRBV12-4 with TRBJ1-4; 8 nucleotides agree with TRBD1. This CDR3 spans 15 amino acids. Germline trimming cut 5 bases from V and 3 bases from J; bases unmatched to any gene: 5.